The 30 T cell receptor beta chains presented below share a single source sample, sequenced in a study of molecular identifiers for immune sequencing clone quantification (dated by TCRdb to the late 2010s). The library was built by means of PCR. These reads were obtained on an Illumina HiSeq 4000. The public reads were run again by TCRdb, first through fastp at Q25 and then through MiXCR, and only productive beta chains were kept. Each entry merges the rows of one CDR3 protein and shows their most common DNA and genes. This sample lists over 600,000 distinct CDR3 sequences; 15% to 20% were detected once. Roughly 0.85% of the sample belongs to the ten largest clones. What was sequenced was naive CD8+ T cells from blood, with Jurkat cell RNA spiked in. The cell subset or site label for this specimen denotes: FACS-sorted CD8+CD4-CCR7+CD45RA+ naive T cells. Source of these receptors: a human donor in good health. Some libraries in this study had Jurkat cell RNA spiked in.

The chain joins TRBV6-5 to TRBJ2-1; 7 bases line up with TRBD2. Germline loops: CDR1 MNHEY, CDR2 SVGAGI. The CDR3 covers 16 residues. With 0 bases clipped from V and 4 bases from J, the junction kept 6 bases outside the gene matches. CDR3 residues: CASSYSRLAEYNEQFF. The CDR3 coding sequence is TGTGCCAGCAGTTACTCGAGGCTAGCGGAGTACAATGAGCAGTTCTTC.

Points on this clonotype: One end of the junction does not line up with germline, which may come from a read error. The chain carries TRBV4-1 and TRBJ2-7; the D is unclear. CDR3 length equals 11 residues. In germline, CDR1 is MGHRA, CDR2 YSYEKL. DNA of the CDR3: TGCGCCAGCAGCACCTCTGACGAGCGGTACTTC. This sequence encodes CASSTSDERYF.

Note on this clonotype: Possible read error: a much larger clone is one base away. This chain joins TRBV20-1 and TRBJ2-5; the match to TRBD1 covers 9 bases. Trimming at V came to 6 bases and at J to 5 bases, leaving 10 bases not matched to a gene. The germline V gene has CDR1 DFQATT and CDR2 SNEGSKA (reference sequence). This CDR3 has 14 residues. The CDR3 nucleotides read TGCAGTGCAGAGGACAGGGGTGTTTTGGAGACCCAGTACTTC. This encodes CSAEDRGVLETQYF.

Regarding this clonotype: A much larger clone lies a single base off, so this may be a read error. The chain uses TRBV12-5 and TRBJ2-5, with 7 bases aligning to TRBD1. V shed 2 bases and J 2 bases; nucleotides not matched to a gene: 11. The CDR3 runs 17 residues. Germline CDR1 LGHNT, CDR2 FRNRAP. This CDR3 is CASGLTANRGGQETQYF. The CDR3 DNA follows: TGTGCTAGTGGTTTGACTGCCAACAGGGGTGGGCAAGAGACCCAGTACTTC.

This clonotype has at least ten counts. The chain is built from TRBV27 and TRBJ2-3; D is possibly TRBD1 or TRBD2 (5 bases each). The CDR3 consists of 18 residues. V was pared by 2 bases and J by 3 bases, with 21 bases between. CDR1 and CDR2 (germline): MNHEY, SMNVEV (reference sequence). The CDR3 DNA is TGTGCCAGCAGTTTAGAGGGGAGCGGTCGGCCGGCTACAGATACGCAGTATTTT. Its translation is CASSLEGSGRPATDTQYF.

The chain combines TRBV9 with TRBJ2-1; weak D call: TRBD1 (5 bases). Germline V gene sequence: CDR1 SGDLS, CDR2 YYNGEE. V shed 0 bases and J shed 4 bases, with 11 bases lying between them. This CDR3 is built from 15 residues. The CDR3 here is CASSVGGALYNEQFF. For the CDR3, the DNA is TGTGCCAGCAGCGTAGGTGGGGCCCTGTACAATGAGCAGTTCTTC.

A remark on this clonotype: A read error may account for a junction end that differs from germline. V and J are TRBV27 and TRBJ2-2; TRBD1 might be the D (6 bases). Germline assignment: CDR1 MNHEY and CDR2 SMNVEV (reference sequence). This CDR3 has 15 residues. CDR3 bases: TGTGCCAGCGGTTTAACAGGGACATACACCGGGGAGCTGCTTTTT. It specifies CASGLTGTYTGELLF.

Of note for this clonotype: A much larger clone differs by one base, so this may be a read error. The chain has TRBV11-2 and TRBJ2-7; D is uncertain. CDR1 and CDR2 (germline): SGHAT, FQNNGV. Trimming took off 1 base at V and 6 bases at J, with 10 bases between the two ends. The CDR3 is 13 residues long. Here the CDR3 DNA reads TGTGCCAGCAGCTTAGTTGGTTTCCGCGAGCAGTACTTC. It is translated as CASSLVGFREQYF. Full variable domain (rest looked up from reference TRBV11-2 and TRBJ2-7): EAGVAQSPRYKIIEKRQSVAFWCNPISGHATLYWYQQILGQGPKLLIQFQNNGVVDDSQLPKDRFSAERLKGVDSTLKIQPAKLEDSAVYLCASSLVGFREQYFGPGTRLTVT.

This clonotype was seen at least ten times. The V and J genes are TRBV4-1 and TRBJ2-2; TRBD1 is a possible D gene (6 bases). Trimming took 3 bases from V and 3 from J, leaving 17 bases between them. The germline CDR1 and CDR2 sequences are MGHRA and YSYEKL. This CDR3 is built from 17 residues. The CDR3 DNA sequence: TGCGCCAGCAGCCAGGCAGGGAGTACAGGGTACACCGGGGAGCTGTTTTTT. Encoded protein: CASSQAGSTGYTGELFF.

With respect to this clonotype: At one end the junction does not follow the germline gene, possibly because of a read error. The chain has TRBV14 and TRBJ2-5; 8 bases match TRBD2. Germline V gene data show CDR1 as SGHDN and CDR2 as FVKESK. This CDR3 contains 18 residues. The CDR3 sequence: CASSQDGPGSGVYETPCF. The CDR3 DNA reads TGTGCCAGCAGCCAAGATGGGCCGGGTAGCGGGGTCTACGAGACCCCGTGCTTC.

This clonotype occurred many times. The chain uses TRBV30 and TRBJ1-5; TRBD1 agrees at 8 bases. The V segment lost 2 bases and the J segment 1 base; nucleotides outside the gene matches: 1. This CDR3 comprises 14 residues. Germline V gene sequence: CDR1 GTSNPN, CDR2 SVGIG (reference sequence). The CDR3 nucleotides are TGTGCCTGGAGTTGGGACAGGAGCAATCAGCCCCAGCATTTT. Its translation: CAWSWDRSNQPQHF. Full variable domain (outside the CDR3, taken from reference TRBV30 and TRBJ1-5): SQTIHQWPATLVQPVGSPLSLECTVEGTSNPNLYWYRQAAGRGLQLLFYSVGIGQISSEVPQNLSASRPQDRQFILSSKKLLLSDSGFYLCAWSWDRSNQPQHFGDGTRLSIL.

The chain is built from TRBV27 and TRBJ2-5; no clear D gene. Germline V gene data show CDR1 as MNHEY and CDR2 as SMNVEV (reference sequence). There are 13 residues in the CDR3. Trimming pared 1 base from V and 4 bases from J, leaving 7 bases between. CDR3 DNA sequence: TGTGCCAGCAGTTTATTAACCCGAGAGACCCAGTACTTC. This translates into CASSLLTRETQYF.

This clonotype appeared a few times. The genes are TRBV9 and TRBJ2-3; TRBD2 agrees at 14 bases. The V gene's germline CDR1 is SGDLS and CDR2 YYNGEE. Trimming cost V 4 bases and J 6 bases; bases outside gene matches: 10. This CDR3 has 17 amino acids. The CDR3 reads CASSMPPGLAGVDTQYF. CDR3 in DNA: TGTGCCAGCAGCATGCCCCCGGGACTAGCGGGAGTTGATACGCAGTATTTT.

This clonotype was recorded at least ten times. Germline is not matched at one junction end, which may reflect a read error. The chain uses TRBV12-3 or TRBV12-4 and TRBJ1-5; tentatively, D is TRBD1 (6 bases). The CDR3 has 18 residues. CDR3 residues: CASSLGGQVVYSNQPQHF. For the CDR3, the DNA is TGTGCCAGCAGCTTAGGGGGACAAGTAGTTTATAGCAATCAGCCCCAGCATTTT.

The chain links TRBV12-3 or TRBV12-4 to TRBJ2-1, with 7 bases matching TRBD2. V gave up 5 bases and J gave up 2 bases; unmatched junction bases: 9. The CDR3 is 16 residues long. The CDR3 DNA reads TGTGCCAGCAGTCCCTTCGGACTAGTCGCCTACAATGAGCAGTTCTTC. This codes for CASSPFGLVAYNEQFF.

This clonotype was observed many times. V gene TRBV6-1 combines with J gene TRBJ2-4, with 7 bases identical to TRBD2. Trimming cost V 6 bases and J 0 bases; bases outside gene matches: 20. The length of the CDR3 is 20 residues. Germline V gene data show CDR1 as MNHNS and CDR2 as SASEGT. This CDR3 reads CASRYPRGSTRELAKNIQYF. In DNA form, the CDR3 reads TGTGCCAGCAGATACCCGCGGGGGTCTACCCGAGAACTAGCCAAAAACATTCAGTACTTC.

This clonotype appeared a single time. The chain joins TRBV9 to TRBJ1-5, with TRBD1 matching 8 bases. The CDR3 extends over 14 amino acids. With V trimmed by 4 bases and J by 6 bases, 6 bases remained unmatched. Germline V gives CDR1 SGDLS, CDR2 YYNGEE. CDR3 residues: CASSPGGGGQPQHF. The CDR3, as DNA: TGTGCCAGCAGCCCAGGGGGCGGGGGTCAGCCCCAGCATTTT.

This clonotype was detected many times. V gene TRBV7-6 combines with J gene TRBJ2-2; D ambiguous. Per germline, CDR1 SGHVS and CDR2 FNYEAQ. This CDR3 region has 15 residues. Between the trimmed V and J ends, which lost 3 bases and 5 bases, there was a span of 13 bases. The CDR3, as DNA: TGTGCCAGCAGCTTGACTGCGGTTCGGACCGGGGAGCTGTTTTTT. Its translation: CASSLTAVRTGELFF. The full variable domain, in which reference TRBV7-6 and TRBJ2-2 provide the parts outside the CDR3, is GAGVSQSPRYKVTKRGQDVALRCDPISGHVSLYWYRQALGQGPEFLTYFNYEAQQDKSGLPNDRFSAERPEGSISTLTIQRTEQRDSAMYRCASSLTAVRTGELFFGEGSRLTVL.

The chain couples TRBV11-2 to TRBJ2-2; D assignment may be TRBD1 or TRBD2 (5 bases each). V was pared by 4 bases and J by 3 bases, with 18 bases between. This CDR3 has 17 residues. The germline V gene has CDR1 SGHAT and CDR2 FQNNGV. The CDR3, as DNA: TGTGCCAGCAGCTCTCACCCAGGGACGGCGTACACCGGGGAGCTGTTTTTT. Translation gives CASSSHPGTAYTGELFF.

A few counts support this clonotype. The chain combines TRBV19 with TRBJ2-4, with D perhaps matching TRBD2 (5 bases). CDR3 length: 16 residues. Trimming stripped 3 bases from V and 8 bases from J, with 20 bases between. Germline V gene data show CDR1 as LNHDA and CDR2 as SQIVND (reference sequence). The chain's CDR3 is CASSIGGGRSLDIQYF. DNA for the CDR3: TGTGCCAGTAGTATCGGAGGTGGCAGGAGTCTAGACATTCAGTACTTC. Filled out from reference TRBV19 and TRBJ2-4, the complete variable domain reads DGGITQSPKYLFRKEGQNVTLSCEQNLNHDAMYWYRQDPGQGLRLIYYSQIVNDFQKGDIAEGYSVSREKKESFPLTVTSAQKNPTAFYLCASSIGGGRSLDIQYFGAGTRLSVL.

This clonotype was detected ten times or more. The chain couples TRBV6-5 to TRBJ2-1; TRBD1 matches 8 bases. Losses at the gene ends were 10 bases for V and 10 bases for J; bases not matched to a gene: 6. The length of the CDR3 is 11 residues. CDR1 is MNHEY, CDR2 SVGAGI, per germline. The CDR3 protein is CATNRGDEQFF. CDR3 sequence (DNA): TGTGCCACCAACAGGGGGGACGAGCAGTTCTTC.

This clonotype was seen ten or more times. CDR3 sequence reads: CASSAGTPNQPQHF. The CDR3, as DNA: TGTGCCAGCAGCGCCGGGACCCCGAATCAGCCCCAGCATTTT. The rearrangement joins TRBV7-9 to TRBJ1-5, with D possibly matching TRBD1 (5 bases). The CDR3 totals 14 residues. V was pared by 5 bases and J by 4 bases, with 12 bases between. CDR1 SEHNR and CDR2 FQNEAQ come from the germline V gene (reference sequence).

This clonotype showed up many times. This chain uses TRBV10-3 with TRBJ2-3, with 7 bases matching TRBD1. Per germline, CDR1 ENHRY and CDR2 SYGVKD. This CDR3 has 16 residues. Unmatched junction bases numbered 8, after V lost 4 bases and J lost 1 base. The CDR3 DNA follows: TGTGCCATCAGTGGGGGCCAGGGGGTCGGCACAGATACGCAGTATTTT. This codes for CAISGGQGVGTDTQYF.

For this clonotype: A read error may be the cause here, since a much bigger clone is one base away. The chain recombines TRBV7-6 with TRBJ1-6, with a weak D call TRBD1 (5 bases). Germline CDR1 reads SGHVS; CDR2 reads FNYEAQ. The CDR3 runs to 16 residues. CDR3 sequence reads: CANSLVADRPYSPLHF. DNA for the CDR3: TGTGCCAACAGCTTAGTGGCCGACAGACCCTATTCACCCCTCCACTTT.

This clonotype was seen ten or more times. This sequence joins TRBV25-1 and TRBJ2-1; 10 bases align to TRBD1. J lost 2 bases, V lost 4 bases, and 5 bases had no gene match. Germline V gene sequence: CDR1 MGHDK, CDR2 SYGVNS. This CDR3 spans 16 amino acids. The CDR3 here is CASSAPGQGAYNEQFF. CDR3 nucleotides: TGTGCCAGCAGTGCACCCGGACAGGGGGCCTACAATGAGCAGTTCTTC.

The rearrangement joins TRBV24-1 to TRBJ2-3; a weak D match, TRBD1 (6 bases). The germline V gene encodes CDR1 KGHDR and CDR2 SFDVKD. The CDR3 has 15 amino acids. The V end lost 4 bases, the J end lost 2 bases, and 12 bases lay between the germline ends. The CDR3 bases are TGTGCCACCAGTGACCGCAGGGGTTACACAGATACGCAGTATTTT. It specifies CATSDRRGYTDTQYF.

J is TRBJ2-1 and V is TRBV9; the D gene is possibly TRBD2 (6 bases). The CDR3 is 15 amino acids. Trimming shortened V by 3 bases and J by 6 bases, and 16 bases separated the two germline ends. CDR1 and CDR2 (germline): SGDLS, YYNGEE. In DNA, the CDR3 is TGTGCCAGCAGCGCCCGGGACTCTTCAATCAATGAGCAGTTCTTC. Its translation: CASSARDSSINEQFF.

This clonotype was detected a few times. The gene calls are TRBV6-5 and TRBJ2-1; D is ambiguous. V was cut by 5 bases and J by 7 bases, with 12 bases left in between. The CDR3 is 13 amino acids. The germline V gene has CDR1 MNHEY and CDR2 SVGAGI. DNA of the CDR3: TGTGCCAGCAGTCGGACCTTTGGAAATGAGCAGTTCTTC. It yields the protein CASSRTFGNEQFF.

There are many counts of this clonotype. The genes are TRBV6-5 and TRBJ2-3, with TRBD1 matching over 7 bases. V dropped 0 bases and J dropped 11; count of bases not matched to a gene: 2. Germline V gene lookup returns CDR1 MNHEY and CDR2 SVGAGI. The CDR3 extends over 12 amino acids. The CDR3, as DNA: TGTGCCAGCAGTTACTCGGGGACAGTGCAGTATTTT. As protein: CASSYSGTVQYF.

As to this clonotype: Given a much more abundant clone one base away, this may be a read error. CDR3: CASSIAGASYEQHF. DNA for the CDR3: TGTGCCAGTAGTATAGCGGGGGCTTCCTACGAGCAGCACTTC. The chain links TRBV19 to TRBJ2-7, with D perhaps matching TRBD1 or TRBD2 (6 bases each). Germline CDR1 and CDR2: LNHDA and SQIVND (reference sequence). This CDR3 is 14 amino acids long.